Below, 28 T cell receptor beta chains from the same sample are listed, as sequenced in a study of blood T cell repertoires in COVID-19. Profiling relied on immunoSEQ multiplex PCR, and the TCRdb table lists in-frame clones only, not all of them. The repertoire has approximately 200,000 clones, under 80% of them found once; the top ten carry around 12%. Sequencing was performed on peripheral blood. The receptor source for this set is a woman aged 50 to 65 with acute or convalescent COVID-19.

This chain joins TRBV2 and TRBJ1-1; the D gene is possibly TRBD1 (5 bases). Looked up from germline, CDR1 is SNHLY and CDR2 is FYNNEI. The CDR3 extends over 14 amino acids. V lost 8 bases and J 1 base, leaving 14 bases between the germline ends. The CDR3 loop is CASGGDGENTEAFF. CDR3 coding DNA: TGTGCCAGCGGGGGGGACGGAGAGAACACTGAAGCTTTCTTT.

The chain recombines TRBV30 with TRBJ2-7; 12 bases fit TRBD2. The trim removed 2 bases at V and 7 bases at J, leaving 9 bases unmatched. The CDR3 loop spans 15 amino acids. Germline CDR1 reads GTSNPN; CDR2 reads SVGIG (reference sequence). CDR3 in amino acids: CAWSSLAGGPSEQYF. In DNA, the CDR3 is TGTGCCTGGAGTTCCCTAGCGGGAGGGCCCTCGGAGCAGTACTTC.

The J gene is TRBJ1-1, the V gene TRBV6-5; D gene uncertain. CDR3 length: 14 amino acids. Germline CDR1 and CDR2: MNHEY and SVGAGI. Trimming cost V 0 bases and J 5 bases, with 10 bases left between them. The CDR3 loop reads CASSYSVSGTEAFF. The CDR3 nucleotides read TGTGCCAGCAGTTACTCGGTGTCGGGGACTGAAGCTTTCTTT.

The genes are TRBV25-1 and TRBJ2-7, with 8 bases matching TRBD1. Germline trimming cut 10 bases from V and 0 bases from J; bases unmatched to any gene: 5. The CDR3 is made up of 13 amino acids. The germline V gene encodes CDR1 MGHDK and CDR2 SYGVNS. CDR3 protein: CATGTGLSYEQYF. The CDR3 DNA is TGTGCCACCGGGACAGGCCTCTCCTACGAGCAGTACTTC.

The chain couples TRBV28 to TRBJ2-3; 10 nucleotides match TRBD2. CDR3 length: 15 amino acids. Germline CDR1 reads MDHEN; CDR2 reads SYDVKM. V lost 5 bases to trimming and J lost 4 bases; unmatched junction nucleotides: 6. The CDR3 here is CASSRAGGPSDTQYF. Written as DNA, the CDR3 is TGTGCCAGCAGTCGAGCGGGAGGGCCTTCAGATACGCAGTATTTT.

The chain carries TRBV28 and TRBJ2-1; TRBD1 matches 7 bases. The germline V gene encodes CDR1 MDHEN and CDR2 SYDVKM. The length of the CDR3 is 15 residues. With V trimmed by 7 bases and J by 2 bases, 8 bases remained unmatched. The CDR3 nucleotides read TGTGCCAGCAAACTCGGGACAGCTACCTACAATGAGCAGTTCTTC. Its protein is CASKLGTATYNEQFF.

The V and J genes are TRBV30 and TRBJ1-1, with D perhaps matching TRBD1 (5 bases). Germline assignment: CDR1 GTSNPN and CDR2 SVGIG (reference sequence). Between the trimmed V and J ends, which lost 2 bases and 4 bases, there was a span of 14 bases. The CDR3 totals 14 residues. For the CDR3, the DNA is TGTGCCTGGAGTCCGCGGACCGGGGGCACTGAAGCTTTCTTT. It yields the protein CAWSPRTGGTEAFF.

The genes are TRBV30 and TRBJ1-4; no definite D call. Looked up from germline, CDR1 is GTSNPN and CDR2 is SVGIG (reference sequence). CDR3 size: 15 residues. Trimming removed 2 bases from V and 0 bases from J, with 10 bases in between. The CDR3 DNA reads TGTGCCTGGAGTAAGTTGAGAACAACTAATGAAAAACTGTTTTTT. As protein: CAWSKLRTTNEKLFF. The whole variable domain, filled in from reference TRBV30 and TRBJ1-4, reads SQTIHQWPATLVQPVGSPLSLECTVEGTSNPNLYWYRQAAGRGLQLLFYSVGIGQISSEVPQNLSASRPQDRQFILSSKKLLLSDSGFYLCAWSKLRTTNEKLFFGSGTQLSVL.

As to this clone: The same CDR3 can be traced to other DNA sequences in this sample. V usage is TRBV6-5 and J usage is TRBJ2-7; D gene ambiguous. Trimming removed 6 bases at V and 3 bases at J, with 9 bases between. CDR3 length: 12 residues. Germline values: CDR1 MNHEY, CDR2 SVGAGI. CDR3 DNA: TGTGCCAGCAGGTACCGGAGCTACGAGCAGTACTTC. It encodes CASRYRSYEQYF.

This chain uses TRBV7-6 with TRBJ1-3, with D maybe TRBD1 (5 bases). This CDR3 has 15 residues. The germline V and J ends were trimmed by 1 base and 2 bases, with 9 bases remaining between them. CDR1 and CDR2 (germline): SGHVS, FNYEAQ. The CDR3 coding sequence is TGTGCCAGCAGCTTAGGGGGCAGGGCTGGAAACACCATATATTTT. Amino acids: CASSLGGRAGNTIYF.

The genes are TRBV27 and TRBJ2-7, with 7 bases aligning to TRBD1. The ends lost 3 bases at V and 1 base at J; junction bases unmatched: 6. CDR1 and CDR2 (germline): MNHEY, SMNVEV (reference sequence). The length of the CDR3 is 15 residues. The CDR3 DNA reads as TGTGCCAGCAGTTTCTCCCAGGGGGTATCCTACGAGCAGTACTTC. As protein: CASSFSQGVSYEQYF.

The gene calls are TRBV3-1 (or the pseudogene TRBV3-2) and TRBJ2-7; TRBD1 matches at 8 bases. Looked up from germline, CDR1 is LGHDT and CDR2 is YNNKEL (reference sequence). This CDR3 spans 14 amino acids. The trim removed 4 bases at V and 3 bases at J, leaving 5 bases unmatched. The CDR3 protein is CASSLKGQVYEQYF. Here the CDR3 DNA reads TGTGCCAGCAGCCTAAAGGGACAGGTCTACGAGCAGTACTTC.

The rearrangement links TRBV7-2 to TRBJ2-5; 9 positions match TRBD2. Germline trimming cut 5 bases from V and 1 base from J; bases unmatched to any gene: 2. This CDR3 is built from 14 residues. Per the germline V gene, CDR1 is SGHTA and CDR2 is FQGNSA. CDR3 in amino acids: CASSPGLAQETQYF. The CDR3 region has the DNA TGTGCCAGCAGCCCGGGACTAGCCCAAGAGACCCAGTACTTC.

The CDR3 nucleotides read TGTGCCAGTAGTATGACGGGACTAGCGGGGTCGACGCAGTATTTT. It specifies CASSMTGLAGSTQYF. The J gene is TRBJ2-3, the V gene TRBV19, with TRBD2 identical over 13 bases. Germline V gives CDR1 LNHDA, CDR2 SQIVND (reference sequence). Germline trimming cut 3 bases from V and 9 bases from J; bases unmatched to any gene: 6. CDR3 size: 15 residues.

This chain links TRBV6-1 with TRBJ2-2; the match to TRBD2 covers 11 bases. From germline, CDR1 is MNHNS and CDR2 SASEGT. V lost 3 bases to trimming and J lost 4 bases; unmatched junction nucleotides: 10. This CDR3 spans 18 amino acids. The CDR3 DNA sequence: TGTGCCAGCAGTGACATAGCGGGGGGGCTGAGGGCCACCGGGGAGCTGTTTTTT. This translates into CASSDIAGGLRATGELFF.

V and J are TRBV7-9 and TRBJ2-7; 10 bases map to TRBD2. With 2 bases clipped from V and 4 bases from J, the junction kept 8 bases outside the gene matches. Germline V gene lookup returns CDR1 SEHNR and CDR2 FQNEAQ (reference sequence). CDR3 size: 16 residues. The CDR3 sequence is CASSLPASGSMYEQYF. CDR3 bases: TGTGCCAGCAGCTTACCCGCTAGCGGGAGTATGTACGAGCAGTACTTC.

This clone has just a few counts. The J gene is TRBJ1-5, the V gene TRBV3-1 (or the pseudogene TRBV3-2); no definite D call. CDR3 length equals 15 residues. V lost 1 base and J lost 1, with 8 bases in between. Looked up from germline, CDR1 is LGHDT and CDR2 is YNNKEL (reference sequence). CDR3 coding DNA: TGTGCCAGCAGCCAAGGGGCACGGAGCAATCAGCCCCAGCATTTT. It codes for CASSQGARSNQPQHF.

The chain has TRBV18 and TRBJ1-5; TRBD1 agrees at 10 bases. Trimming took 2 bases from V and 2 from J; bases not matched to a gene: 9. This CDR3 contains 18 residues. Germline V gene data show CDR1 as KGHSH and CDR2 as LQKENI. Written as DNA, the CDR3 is TGTGCCAGCTCACCATCGGGGATCGGGACAGGGGGCAATCAGCCCCAGCATTTT. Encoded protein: CASSPSGIGTGGNQPQHF.

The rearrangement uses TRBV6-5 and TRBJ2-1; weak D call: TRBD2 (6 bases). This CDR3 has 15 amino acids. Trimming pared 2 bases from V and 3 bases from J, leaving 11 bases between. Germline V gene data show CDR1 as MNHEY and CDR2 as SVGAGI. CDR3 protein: CASSYREADYNEQFF. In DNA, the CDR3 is TGTGCCAGCAGTTACAGGGAGGCAGACTACAATGAGCAGTTCTTC.

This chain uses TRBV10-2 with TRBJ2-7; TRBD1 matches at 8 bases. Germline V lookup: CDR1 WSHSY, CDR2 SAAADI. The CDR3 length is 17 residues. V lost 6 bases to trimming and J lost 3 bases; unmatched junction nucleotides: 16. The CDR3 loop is CASRGTSGTTGGYEQYF. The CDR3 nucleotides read TGCGCCAGCAGAGGAACCTCCGGGACAACAGGGGGCTACGAGCAGTACTTC.

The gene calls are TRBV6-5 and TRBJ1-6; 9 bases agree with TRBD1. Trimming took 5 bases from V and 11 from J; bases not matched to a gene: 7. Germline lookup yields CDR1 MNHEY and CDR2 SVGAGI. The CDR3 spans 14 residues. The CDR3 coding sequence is TGTGCCAGCAGTCACCGACAGGGGGAGACACCCCTCCACTTT. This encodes CASSHRQGETPLHF.

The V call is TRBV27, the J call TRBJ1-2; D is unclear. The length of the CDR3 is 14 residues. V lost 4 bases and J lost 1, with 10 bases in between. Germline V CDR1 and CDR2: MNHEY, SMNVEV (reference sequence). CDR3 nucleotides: TGTGCCAGCAGTTCCTACAGCCTTAACTATGGCTACACCTTC. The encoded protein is CASSSYSLNYGYTF.

The CDR3 nucleotides are TGTGCCAGCAGCCGGGGACAAAGTACCGGGGAGCTGTTTTTT. It specifies CASSRGQSTGELFF. The gene calls are TRBV7-9 and TRBJ2-2, with a weak D call TRBD1 (6 bases). Germline V lookup: CDR1 SEHNR, CDR2 FQNEAQ (reference sequence). This CDR3 has 14 amino acids. The V gene lost 5 bases and the J gene lost 5 bases, with 12 bases spanning the gap. The full variable domain, in which reference TRBV7-9 and TRBJ2-2 provide the parts outside the CDR3, is DTGVSQNPRHKITKRGQNVTFRCDPISEHNRLYWYRQTLGQGPEFLTYFQNEAQLEKSRLLSDRFSAERPKGSFSTLEIQRTEQGDSAMYLCASSRGQSTGELFFGEGSRLTVL.

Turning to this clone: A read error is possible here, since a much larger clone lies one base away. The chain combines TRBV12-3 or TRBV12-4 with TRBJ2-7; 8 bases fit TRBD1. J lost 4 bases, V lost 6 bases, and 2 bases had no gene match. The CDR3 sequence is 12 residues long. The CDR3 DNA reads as TGTGCCAGCAGCTGGGACAGGTACGAGCAGTACTTC. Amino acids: CASSWDRYEQYF.

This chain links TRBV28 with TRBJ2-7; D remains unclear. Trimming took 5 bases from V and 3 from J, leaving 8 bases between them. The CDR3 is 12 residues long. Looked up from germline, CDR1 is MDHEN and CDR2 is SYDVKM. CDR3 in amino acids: CASSPPGYEQYF. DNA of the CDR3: TGTGCCAGCAGTCCACCGGGCTACGAGCAGTACTTC.

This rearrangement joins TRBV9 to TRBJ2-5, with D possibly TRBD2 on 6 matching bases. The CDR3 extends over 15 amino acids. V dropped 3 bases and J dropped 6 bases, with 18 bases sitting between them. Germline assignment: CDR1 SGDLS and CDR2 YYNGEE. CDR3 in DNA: TGTGCCAGCAGCGATACTTATAGCGGAGGGAAGACCCAGTACTTC. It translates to CASSDTYSGGKTQYF.

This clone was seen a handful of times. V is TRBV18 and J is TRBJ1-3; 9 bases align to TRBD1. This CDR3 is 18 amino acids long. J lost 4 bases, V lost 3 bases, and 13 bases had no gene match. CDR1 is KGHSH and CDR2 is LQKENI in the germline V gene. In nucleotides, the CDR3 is TGTGCCAGCTCACCGCAATTACCGGGACAGGGAGGCGGAAACACCATATATTTT. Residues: CASSPQLPGQGGGNTIYF.

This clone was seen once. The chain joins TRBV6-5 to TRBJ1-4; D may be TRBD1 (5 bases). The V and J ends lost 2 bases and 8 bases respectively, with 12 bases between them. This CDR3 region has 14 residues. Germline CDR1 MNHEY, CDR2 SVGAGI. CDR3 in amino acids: CASSYKGAGEKLFF. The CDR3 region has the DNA TGTGCCAGCAGTTACAAAGGGGCGGGGGAAAAACTGTTTTTT.